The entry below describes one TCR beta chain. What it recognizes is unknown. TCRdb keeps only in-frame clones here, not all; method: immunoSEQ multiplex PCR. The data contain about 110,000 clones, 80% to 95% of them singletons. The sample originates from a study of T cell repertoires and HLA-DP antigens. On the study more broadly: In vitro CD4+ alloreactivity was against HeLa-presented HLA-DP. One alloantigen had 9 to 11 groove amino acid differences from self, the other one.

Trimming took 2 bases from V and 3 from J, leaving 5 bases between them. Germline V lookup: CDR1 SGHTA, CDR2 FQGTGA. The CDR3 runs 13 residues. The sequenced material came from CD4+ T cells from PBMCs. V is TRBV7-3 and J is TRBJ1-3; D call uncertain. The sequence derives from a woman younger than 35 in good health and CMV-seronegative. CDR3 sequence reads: CASSLGSGNTIYF. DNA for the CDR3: TGTGCCAGCAGCTTAGGGAGTGGAAACACCATATATTTT. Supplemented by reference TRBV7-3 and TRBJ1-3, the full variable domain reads GAGVSQTPSNKVTEKGKYVELRCDPISGHTALYWYRQSLGQGPEFLIYFQGTGAADDSGLPNDRFFAVRPEGSVSTLKIQRTERGDSAVYLCASSLGSGNTIYFGEGSWLTVV.